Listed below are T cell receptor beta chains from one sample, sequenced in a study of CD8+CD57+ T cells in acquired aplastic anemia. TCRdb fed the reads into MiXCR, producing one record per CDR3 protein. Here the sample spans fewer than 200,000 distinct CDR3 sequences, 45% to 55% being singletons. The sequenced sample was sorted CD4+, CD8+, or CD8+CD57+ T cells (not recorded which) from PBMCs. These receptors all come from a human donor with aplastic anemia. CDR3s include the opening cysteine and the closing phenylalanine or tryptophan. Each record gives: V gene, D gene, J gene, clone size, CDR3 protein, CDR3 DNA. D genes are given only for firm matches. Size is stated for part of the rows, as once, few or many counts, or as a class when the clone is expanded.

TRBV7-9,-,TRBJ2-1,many,CASRPLLTTGTPFNEQFF,TGTGCCAGTAGGCCCCTTCTAACAACCGGGACACCCTTCAATGAGCAGTTCTTC
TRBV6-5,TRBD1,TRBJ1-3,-,CASSYKDRGLGNTIHF,TGTGCCAGCAGTTACAAGGACAGGGGACTTGGAAACACCATACATTTT
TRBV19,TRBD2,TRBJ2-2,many,CASSSSGGAPGELFF,TGTGCCAGTTCCTCTAGCGGGGGGGCCCCCGGGGAGCTGTTTTTT
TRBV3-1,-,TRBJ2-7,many,CASSKYAGSSYEQYF,TGTGCCAGCAGCAAGTATGCCGGGAGCTCCTACGAGCAGTACTTC
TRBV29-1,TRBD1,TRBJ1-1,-,CSATDREGTEAFF,TGCAGCGCTACCGACAGGGAAGGAACTGAAGCTTTCTTT
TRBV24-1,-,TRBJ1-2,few,CASSLDIGSYGYTF,TGTGCCAGCAGTTTAGACATAGGATCTTATGGCTACACCTTC
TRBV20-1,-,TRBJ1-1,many,CSCAGQGNTEAFF,TGCAGTTGTGCAGGGCAGGGGAACACTGAAGCTTTCTTT
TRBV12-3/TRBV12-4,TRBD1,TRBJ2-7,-,CASSLGGTGGHEQYF,TGTGCCAGCAGCTTGGGGGGCACAGGGGGCCACGAGCAGTACTTC
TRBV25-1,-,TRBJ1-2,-,CASSERQAGGYTF,TGTGCCAGCAGTGAAAGACAGGCCGGTGGCTACACCTTC
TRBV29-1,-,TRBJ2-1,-,CSVVLHKNNEQFF,TGCAGCGTTGTTCTCCATAAAAACAATGAGCAGTTCTTC
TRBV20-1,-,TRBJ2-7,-,CSASRGSHSYEQYF,TGCAGTGCCTCCCGGGGGAGCCACTCTTACGAGCAGTACTTC
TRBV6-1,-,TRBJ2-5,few,CASRFPGPRETQYF,TGTGCCAGCAGATTCCCGGGCCCCCGAGAGACCCAGTACTTC